This T cell receptor (beta chain) was sequenced for a study of blood T cell repertoires in COVID-19. The wider study: Samples taken during acute and convalescent COVID-19 were collected in the United States, Italy and Spain. Sample material is recorded as cDNA or gDNA derived from T cells, B-cell-depleted T cells, or PBMCs.

Original data processing: For nucleated cells, counts were estimated from reference gene primer amplification. Sequencing used immunoSEQ multiplex PCR; TCRdb keeps in-frame clones, though not all of them. The D gene and trimming were derived from the DNA, and the V and J assignments and clone size from that table. This table has around 19,000 clones, 70% to 80% appearing once. V lost 3 bases and J lost 1; bases outside the gene matches: 7. The CDR3 contains 16 residues. Per the germline V gene, CDR1 is MNHNS and CDR2 is SASEGT. This chain links TRBV6-1 with TRBJ2-3, with 7 bases lining up with TRBD2. This sequence was found in a man aged 80 or over with acute or convalescent COVID-19. The specimen sequenced was peripheral blood. This CDR3 is CASSDFGLDRTDTQYF. As DNA, the CDR3 is TGTGCCAGCAGTGATTTCGGACTAGACCGCACAGATACGCAGTATTTT.